Each of the 13 T cell receptor beta chains below was sequenced from the same sample in a study of cytomegalovirus exposure and HLA in healthy donors. The PCR was carried out with 60 Vbeta primers and 13 Jbeta primers. Sequenced by immunoSEQ multiplex PCR; TCRdb stores in-frame clones only, minus some. Of 83,000 or so clones in the sample, around 79% were seen once. Sequenced: PBMCs. These receptors all come from a middle-aged woman in good health and CMV-seropositive.

This clone has a handful of counts. The chain uses TRBV10-2 and TRBJ2-7, with D possibly matching TRBD1 (5 bases). This CDR3 spans 15 amino acids. V dropped 1 base and J dropped 0 bases, with 10 bases sitting between them. CDR1 and CDR2 (germline): WSHSY, SAAADI. Here the CDR3 reads CASSEYQGVSYEQYF. DNA of the CDR3: TGCGCCAGCAGTGAGTATCAAGGGGTCTCCTACGAGCAGTACTTC.

The rearrangement uses TRBV7-2 and TRBJ2-5; 7 nucleotides match TRBD1. The CDR3 sequence is 15 residues long. The V and J ends lost 4 bases and 0 bases, in that order; junction bases with no gene match: 5. CDR1 is SGHTA and CDR2 is FQGNSA in the germline V gene. The CDR3 sequence: CASSSGTAYQETQYF. In DNA, the CDR3 is TGTGCCAGCAGCTCCGGGACAGCGTACCAAGAGACCCAGTACTTC.

The chain links TRBV28 to TRBJ2-6; the match to TRBD1 covers 7 bases. Germline values: CDR1 MDHEN, CDR2 SYDVKM. Trimming took 8 bases from V and 2 from J; bases not matched to a gene: 3. The CDR3 covers 14 residues. CDR3: CASSTGAGANVLTF. As DNA, the CDR3 is TGTGCCAGCTCAACAGGGGCTGGGGCCAACGTCCTGACTTTC.

The chain joins TRBV2 to TRBJ2-7, with D possibly being TRBD2 (5 bases). Germline V gene sequence: CDR1 SNHLY, CDR2 FYNNEI. V was cut by 2 bases and J by 2 bases, with 13 bases left in between. The CDR3 loop spans 15 amino acids. The CDR3 spells CASSELRARTYEQYF. CDR3 nucleotides: TGTGCCAGCAGTGAATTGCGGGCCCGAACCTACGAGCAGTACTTC.

The chain has TRBV7-6 and TRBJ2-3, with TRBD2 matching 15 bases. This CDR3 region has 18 residues. Trimming took 0 bases from V and 1 from J; bases not matched to a gene: 2. The V gene's germline CDR1 is SGHVS and CDR2 FNYEAQ. The chain's CDR3 is CASSLAGLAGGRTDTQYF. Written as DNA, the CDR3 is TGTGCCAGCAGCTTAGCGGGACTAGCGGGGGGCCGCACAGATACGCAGTATTTT.

V is TRBV11-1 and J is TRBJ1-2; no clear D gene. The CDR3 totals 13 residues. Germline CDR1 is SGHAT and CDR2 is FQDESV (reference sequence). The V end was cut by 0 bases, the J end by 6 bases, with 8 bases between. For the CDR3, the DNA is TGTGCCAGCAGCTTAGCGCCCCAGGATGGCTACACCTTC. This sequence encodes CASSLAPQDGYTF.

The V gene is TRBV18, the J gene TRBJ2-5; D possibly corresponds to TRBD1 (6 bases). The V gene's germline CDR1 is KGHSH and CDR2 LQKENI. V shed 0 bases and J shed 1 base, with 12 bases lying between them. This CDR3 has 16 residues. The chain's CDR3 is CASSPPLGQTQETQYF. CDR3 in DNA: TGTGCCAGCTCACCACCCTTGGGACAAACCCAAGAGACCCAGTACTTC. The full variable domain, with the rest looked up from reference TRBV18 and TRBJ2-5, is NAGVMQNPRHLVRRRGQEARLRCSPMKGHSHVYWYRQLPEEGLKFMVYLQKENIIDESGMPKERFSAEFPKEGPSILRIQQVVRGDSAAYFCASSPPLGQTQETQYFGPGTRLLVL.

The chain joins TRBV19 to TRBJ1-1; weak D call: TRBD1 (6 bases). Trimming stripped 3 bases from V and 4 bases from J, with 15 bases between. In germline, CDR1 is LNHDA, CDR2 SQIVND (reference sequence). This CDR3 has 15 amino acids. The DNA of the CDR3 is TGTGCCAGTAGTATGGGGCCCAGGGGCGTCACTGAAGCTTTCTTT. It yields the protein CASSMGPRGVTEAFF.

The chain combines TRBV7-2 with TRBJ2-3; 9 bases agree with TRBD2. V shed 5 bases and J 3 bases; nucleotides not matched to a gene: 15. The length of the CDR3 is 18 residues. Germline CDR1 reads SGHTA; CDR2 reads FQGNSA. This chain's CDR3 is CASSPGRTSGFETDTQYF. The CDR3 nucleotides read TGTGCCAGCAGCCCCGGACGTACTAGCGGGTTTGAGACAGATACGCAGTATTTT.

This chain links TRBV27 with TRBJ1-1, with a possible D match to TRBD1 (5 bases). The CDR3 consists of 13 residues. Germline CDR1 is MNHEY and CDR2 is SMNVEV (reference sequence). V dropped 7 bases and J dropped 3 bases, with 12 bases sitting between them. In DNA, the CDR3 is TGTGCCAGCACGGCGCAGGGCCACACTGAAGCTTTCTTT. This translates into CASTAQGHTEAFF.

This clone occurred a few times. The rearrangement joins TRBV15 to TRBJ1-6; weak D call: TRBD1 (6 bases). From germline, CDR1 is LNHNV and CDR2 YYDKDF (reference sequence). This CDR3 comprises 16 residues. The V gene lost 2 bases and the J gene lost 7 bases, with 15 bases spanning the gap. The DNA for the CDR3 is TGTGCCACCAGCAGAACAGGGAGAGGTCGAAATTCACCCCTCCACTTT. Protein product: CATSRTGRGRNSPLHF.

The chain is built from TRBV7-9 and TRBJ1-2, with D unclear. In germline, CDR1 is SEHNR, CDR2 FQNEAQ (reference sequence). Trimming left V 1 base short and J 4 bases short, with 13 bases between. The CDR3 has 15 amino acids. In nucleotides, the CDR3 is TGTGCCAGCAGCTTAGACGGTGTCGGTGTCTATGGCTACACCTTC. Residues: CASSLDGVGVYGYTF.

As regards this clone: The junction and the germline gene differ at one end; a read error may be behind it. The CDR3 here is CASTLTGGPNTGELFF. The CDR3 nucleotides are TGTGCCAGCACCTTAACAGGGGGCCCGAACACCGGGGAGCTGTTTTTT. The chain recombines TRBV11-3 with TRBJ2-2; 9 positions agree with TRBD1. The germline V gene has CDR1 SGHNT and CDR2 YENEEA. The CDR3 has 16 amino acids.